A single T cell receptor beta chain is shown here with its context. The sample comes from a study of human T cells and chemical hapten exposure. Time point described: patch test 3, about 24 weeks after DPC sensitization. Treatment meaning: therapeutic diphenylcyclopropenone sensitization with weekly scalp DPC. Germline V gene sequence: CDR1 KGHSH, CDR2 LQKENI. The trim removed 3 bases at V and 5 bases at J, leaving 3 bases unmatched. This CDR3 is 15 amino acids long. From the RACE reads, TCRdb called clonotypes with MiXCR, one entry per CDR3 protein. The repertoire holds approximately 160,000 distinct CDR3 sequences, with 28% as singletons.

The receptor comes from a woman in her late teens or twenties with alopecia areata. Some clones in this sample may be carry-over from other donors' samples. The chain carries TRBV18 and TRBJ2-1, with 11 bases fitting TRBD2. The source material was whole blood, sampled in connection with sensitization to the hapten diphenylcyclopropenone (DPC). CDR3 DNA: TGTGCCAGCTCACCCACTAGCGGGGGAAACAATGAGCAGTTCTTC. It is translated as CASSPTSGGNNEQFF.